The T cell receptor beta chain under discussion was sequenced for a study of response to subunit inactivated influenza vaccine. Findings and limits, study-wide: Each seasonal influenza vaccination recruits few new T cells, the authors suggested.

TCRdb reprocessed the RT-PCR reads via MiXCR and lists one record per CDR3 protein. This sample has 560,000 or so distinct CDR3 sequences; less than 8% occur once, and the top ten carry over 10%. Germline CDR1 and CDR2: LNHNV and YYDKDF (reference sequence). The CDR3 is made up of 16 amino acids. With V trimmed by 1 base and J by 3 bases, 5 bases remained unmatched. This clonotype occurred many times. The target antigen is unknown. This TCR was recovered from a man aged 50-75 years who received an inactivated influenza vaccine. The sequences come from PBMCs from blood, collected 23 months after vaccination. The genes are TRBV15 and TRBJ2-2, with 7 bases matching TRBD1. The DNA for the CDR3 is TGTGCCACCAGCAGAGGAGGGGGCGGCCACACCGGGGAGCTGTTTTTT. Amino acids: CATSRGGGGHTGELFF.